The next 15 T cell receptor beta chains were all read from a single sample in a study of blood T cells in healthy people across ages. Then a second PCR, running roughly 7 to 12 cycles, was carried out with a sample-barcoded 5' primer and a J-beta primer mix. TCRdb re-called the 5' RACE reads through MiXCR, storing one row per CDR3 protein. The top ten clones hold 9.4% of a sample with 600,000 to 850,000 distinct CDR3 sequences, 25% of them seen once. These data also formed part of another study, on T cells of mothers and their children.

Sequenced input: blood. Every receptor here comes from a boy aged 5 to 17 in good health.

V and J are TRBV29-1 and TRBJ2-1; unclear D gene. Germline CDR1 is SQVTM and CDR2 is ANQGSEA. Trimming shortened V by 5 bases and J by 8 bases, and 7 bases separated the two germline ends. CDR3 length equals 10 residues. The CDR3 here is CSVRIDEQFF. The CDR3 DNA follows: TGCAGCGTTAGAATCGATGAGCAGTTCTTC.

In this sample, this clonotype turned up a few times. The chain uses TRBV2 and TRBJ2-2, with TRBD1 identical over 10 bases. CDR1 and CDR2 from the germline V gene are SNHLY and FYNNEI. The CDR3 has 15 amino acids. V gave up 9 bases and J gave up 4 bases; unmatched junction bases: 8. The CDR3 loop is CASSRQGASTGELFF. Written as DNA, the CDR3 is TGTGCCAGTTCCCGACAGGGGGCGTCCACCGGGGAGCTGTTTTTT.

The gene calls are TRBV28 and TRBJ2-5; tentatively, D is TRBD2 (5 bases). In germline, CDR1 is MDHEN, CDR2 SYDVKM. Trimming cost V 5 bases and J 11 bases, with 21 bases left between them. The CDR3 covers 14 residues. This CDR3 reads CASSPLGSAWEQYF. The CDR3 DNA follows: TGTGCCAGCAGTCCCCTTGGCTCCGCTTGGGAGCAGTACTTC.

The chain has TRBV20-1 and TRBJ1-2; TRBD1 aligns across 7 bases. V dropped 6 bases and J dropped 3; count of bases not matched to a gene: 4. CDR1 is DFQATT and CDR2 is SNEGSKA in the germline V gene (reference sequence). The CDR3 totals 12 residues. Written as DNA, the CDR3 is TGCAGTGCCGGCAGGGGGGACTATGGCTACACCTTC. Its protein product is CSAGRGDYGYTF.

J is TRBJ1-2 and V is TRBV19; no clear D. The CDR3 covers 15 residues. Trimming took 5 bases from V and 0 from J, leaving 13 bases between them. CDR1 is LNHDA and CDR2 is SQIVND in the germline V gene (reference sequence). The CDR3 DNA follows: TGTGCCAGTAGTCCCTGGGAGTCTCCTAACTATGGCTACACCTTC. Translating gives CASSPWESPNYGYTF.

This clonotype turned up a few times. The chain links TRBV20-1 to TRBJ2-1, with D perhaps TRBD2 (5 bases). V was pared by 1 base and J by 9 bases, with 13 bases between. There are 13 residues in the CDR3. CDR1 is DFQATT and CDR2 is SNEGSKA in the germline V gene (reference sequence). CDR3 coding DNA: TGCAGTGCTAGAGGGGAACTAGTTTTTGAGCAGTTCTTC. This gives the protein CSARGELVFEQFF.

The chain couples TRBV7-9 to TRBJ1-1; 11 positions match TRBD1. Germline CDR1 is SEHNR and CDR2 is FQNEAQ (reference sequence). V gave up 4 bases and J gave up 3 bases; unmatched junction bases: 7. The CDR3 is 16 residues long. The CDR3 is CASSSPDRGLDTEAFF. DNA of the CDR3: TGTGCCAGCAGCTCTCCGGACAGGGGGCTTGACACTGAAGCTTTCTTT.

The V gene is TRBV5-1, the J gene TRBJ2-5; tentative D call: TRBD2 (6 bases). The germline gives CDR1 SGHRS, CDR2 YFSETQ. V was trimmed by 1 base and J by 5 bases, leaving 21 bases between them. The CDR3 sequence is 17 residues long. CDR3 DNA: TGCGCCAGCAGCTTGCGGTTGGGCAGGGAGGTCGCGGAGACCCAGTACTTC. Its translation is CASSLRLGREVAETQYF.

Only a few counts were recorded for this clonotype. The chain recombines TRBV18 with TRBJ1-3, with TRBD1 matching 7 bases. V was clipped by 5 bases and J by 1 base; unmatched bases: 5. The CDR3 is made up of 15 amino acids. Germline CDR1 KGHSH, CDR2 LQKENI. CDR3 coding DNA: TGTGCCAGCTCAGCGGGGACAGAGTCTGGAAACACCATATATTTT. Translated: CASSAGTESGNTIYF. The whole variable domain, filled in from reference TRBV18 and TRBJ1-3, reads NAGVMQNPRHLVRRRGQEARLRCSPMKGHSHVYWYRQLPEEGLKFMVYLQKENIIDESGMPKERFSAEFPKEGPSILRIQQVVRGDSAAYFCASSAGTESGNTIYFGEGSWLTVV.

There are a few counts of this clonotype. V is TRBV5-1 and J is TRBJ2-3, with D perhaps matching TRBD1 (6 bases). The V end was cut by 4 bases, the J end by 0 bases, with 9 bases between. The CDR3 is 14 residues long. Per the germline V gene, CDR1 is SGHRS and CDR2 is YFSETQ. The CDR3 sequence is CASSGGPSTDTQYF. In DNA form, the CDR3 reads TGCGCCAGCAGCGGGGGCCCTAGCACAGATACGCAGTATTTT.

This clonotype came up a few times. J is TRBJ1-4 and V is TRBV2, with a tentative D call TRBD1 (6 bases). The V end was cut by 4 bases, the J end by 5 bases, with 14 bases between. In germline, CDR1 is SNHLY, CDR2 FYNNEI. The CDR3 consists of 15 residues. CDR3 protein: CASSGRRGANEKLFF. The CDR3 DNA is TGTGCCAGCAGTGGGAGACGGGGGGCGAATGAAAAACTGTTTTTT.

This clonotype has only a few counts. The chain uses TRBV20-1 and TRBJ2-1; 10 nucleotides agree with TRBD2. This CDR3 spans 17 amino acids. Germline V CDR1 and CDR2: DFQATT, SNEGSKA (reference sequence). V lost 3 bases and J lost 1; bases outside the gene matches: 9. CDR3 nucleotides: TGCAGTGCTAGGGGGGCTAGCGGGAGTTCATCCTACAATGAGCAGTTCTTC. Translated, it gives CSARGASGSSSYNEQFF.

CDR3 DNA: TGCAGCGCGGGACAGGGGCAGCCCCAGCATTTT. This gives the protein CSAGQGQPQHF. The gene calls are TRBV29-1 and TRBJ1-5; 10 nucleotides line up with TRBD1. Germline V gene lookup returns CDR1 SQVTM and CDR2 ANQGSEA. With 7 bases clipped from V and 7 bases from J, the junction kept 1 base outside the gene matches. The CDR3 is 11 amino acids. Full variable domain (outside the CDR3, taken from reference TRBV29-1 and TRBJ1-5): SAVISQKPSRDICQRGTSLTIQCQVDSQVTMMFWYRQQPGQSLTLIATANQGSEATYESGFVIDKFPISRPNLTFSTLTVSNMSPEDSSIYLCSAGQGQPQHFGDGTRLSIL.

The chain recombines TRBV20-1 with TRBJ2-7, with 8 bases fitting TRBD2. Germline V gene data show CDR1 as DFQATT and CDR2 as SNEGSKA (reference sequence). J was trimmed by 3 bases and V by 1 base; bases with no gene match: 8. The CDR3 consists of 15 residues. The chain's CDR3 is CSARGDRGRFYEQYF. DNA of the CDR3: TGCAGTGCTAGAGGTGACCGCGGGAGGTTCTACGAGCAGTACTTC.

About this clonotype itself: Compared with germline, one end of the junction differs, possibly owing to a read error. The chain is built from TRBV3-1 and TRBJ2-1; possible D gene TRBD2, 6 bases. The CDR3 has 16 residues. Germline CDR1 reads LGHDT; CDR2 reads YNNKEL (reference sequence). DNA for the CDR3: TGCGCCAGCAGCGAGGGCAGCGGGCAACGGAACAATGAGCAGTTCTTC. It encodes CASSEGSGQRNNEQFF.